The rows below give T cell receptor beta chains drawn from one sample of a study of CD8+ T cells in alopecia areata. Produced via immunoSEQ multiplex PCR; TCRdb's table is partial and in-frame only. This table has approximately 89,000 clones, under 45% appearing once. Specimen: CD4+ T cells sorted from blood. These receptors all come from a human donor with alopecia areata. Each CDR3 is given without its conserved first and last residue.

ASSFESVGELF,TRBV5-1,TRBJ2-2
SVGRRAGGEAF,TRBV29-1,TRBJ1-1
SGLLAGGQIAKQF,TRBV29-1,TRBJ2-1
ASSVGTGQHRYT,TRBV18,TRBJ1-2
SVVTGRQAF,TRBV29-1,TRBJ1-1
SVKREPSTDTQY,TRBV29-1,TRBJ2-3
ASSQAGSLTGELF,TRBV4-1,TRBJ2-2
SVDTGGSPLH,TRBV29-1,TRBJ1-6
AWSQRMGVSQY,TRBV30,TRBJ2-3
ASSQEAPPRPGANVLT,TRBV4-1,TRBJ2-6
AWSPGLAIPEQY,TRBV30,TRBJ2-7
SVEARRSSGVGNEQF,TRBV29-1,TRBJ2-1
SALSGRGYEQY,TRBV29-1,TRBJ2-7
ASSLGGQANTGELF,TRBV7-2,TRBJ2-2